The 4 T cell receptor beta chains below come from one sample, sequenced in a study of cytotoxic CD8 clonotypes in ibrutinib-treated CLL. The repertoire was sequenced with immunoSEQ multiplex PCR; TCRdb's copy has only in-frame clones and lacks some. The sample carries about 76,000 clones, less than 90% recorded once. This material consisted of PBMCs, taken after 24 months of ibrutinib treatment. Receptor source: a human donor with chronic lymphocytic leukemia.

This chain joins TRBV5-6 and TRBJ1-1; possible D gene TRBD1, 5 bases. V dropped 1 base and J dropped 4 bases, with 8 bases sitting between them. Germline values: CDR1 SGHDT, CDR2 YYEEEE. The CDR3 loop spans 13 amino acids. The CDR3 DNA reads TGTGCCAGCAGCTTGTTAGGGGCCACTGAAGCTTTCTTT. Protein product: CASSLLGATEAFF.

The chain employs TRBV6-1 and TRBJ1-3, with D perhaps matching TRBD1 (5 bases). V shed 4 bases and J shed 4 bases, with 8 bases lying between them. Germline V CDR1 and CDR2: MNHNS, SASEGT. CDR3 size: 13 residues. The CDR3 DNA reads as TGTGCCAGCAGTGGGGGGTTAGGAAACACCATATATTTT. It is translated as CASSGGLGNTIYF.

This rearrangement joins TRBV28 to TRBJ2-4; D remains ambiguous. The CDR3 covers 16 residues. The germline V and J ends were trimmed by 1 base and 2 bases, with 12 bases remaining between them. CDR1 is MDHEN, CDR2 SYDVKM, per germline. This CDR3 reads CASSLSGFAPKNIQYF. The CDR3 DNA reads TGTGCCAGCAGTTTATCCGGGTTTGCGCCCAAAAACATTCAGTACTTC.

The V call is TRBV11-2, the J call TRBJ2-6; D gene uncertain. Germline V CDR1 and CDR2: SGHAT, FQNNGV. The CDR3 covers 16 residues. Trimming cost V 1 base and J 2 bases, with 9 bases left between them. In DNA, the CDR3 is TGTGCCAGCAGCTTAGCTAGTCTCCCTGGGGCCAACGTCCTGACTTTC. Translating it yields CASSLASLPGANVLTF.